This T cell receptor beta chain stems from a study of shared clonotypes between healthy human individuals. About the study: Per donor, three plates held CD4 naive cells, three held CD4 memory, two held CD8 naive and one held CD8 memory. Study-wide results and caveats: Limited genetic and exposure-history diversity came from having few donors.

For this clone: Its antigen is unknown.

Only CD45RO-negative cells positively selected for CCR7 counted as naive CD8 cells, so terminally differentiated effector memory CD45RA+ cells were excluded. Every donor, a Caucasian adult, lived in Nashville, Tennessee. CDR3 size: 14 residues. V lost 0 bases and J 2 bases, leaving 8 bases between the germline ends. Looked up from germline, CDR1 is SGDLS and CDR2 is YYNGEE. Investigators spread the genomic DNA of each subset evenly over several immunoSEQ plates. Some clones are missing from TCRdb's copy, which holds only in-frame ones; the method was immunoSEQ multiplex PCR. The repertoire holds some 740,000 clones, about 91% seen once, with around 24% in the top ten.

The rearrangement uses TRBV9 and TRBJ1-2; D unclear. The receptor's source is a man younger than 40 in good health. The source material was naive CD8+ T cells sorted from blood. Written as DNA, the CDR3 is TGTGCCAGCAGCGTAGTCGAAGGGAACTATGGCTACACCTTC. It codes for CASSVVEGNYGYTF.